This T cell receptor beta chain emerged from a study of T cell responses to AZD1222 COVID-19 vaccine. Germline V gene sequence: CDR1 SNHLY, CDR2 FYNNEI. Trimming cost V 4 bases and J 8 bases, with 9 bases left between them. This CDR3 comprises 12 residues. Sequenced by immunoSEQ multiplex PCR; TCRdb stores in-frame clones only, minus some. The sample carries 140,000 to 150,000 clones, roughly nine tenths recorded once. Here the sequenced sample was peripheral blood, taken on day 0 of AZD1222 vaccination. The source of this sequence is an adult in good health. V is TRBV2 and J is TRBJ1-5, with D unresolved. CDR3 residues: CASSGGREPQHF. Here the CDR3 DNA reads TGTGCCAGCAGTGGGGGAAGGGAGCCCCAGCATTTT.